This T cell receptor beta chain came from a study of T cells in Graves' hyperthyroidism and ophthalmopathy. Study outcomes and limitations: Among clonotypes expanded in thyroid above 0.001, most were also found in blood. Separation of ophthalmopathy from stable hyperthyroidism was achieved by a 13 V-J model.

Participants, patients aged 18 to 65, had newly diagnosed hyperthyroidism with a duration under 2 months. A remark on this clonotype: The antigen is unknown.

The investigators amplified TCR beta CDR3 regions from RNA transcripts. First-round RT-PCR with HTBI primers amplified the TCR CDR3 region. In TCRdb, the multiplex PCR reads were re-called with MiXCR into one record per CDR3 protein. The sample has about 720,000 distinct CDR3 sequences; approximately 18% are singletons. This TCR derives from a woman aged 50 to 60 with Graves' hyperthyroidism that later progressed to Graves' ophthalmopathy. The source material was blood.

The CDR3 DNA is TGTGCCACCAGCAGAGGCGGCAGGGGTGATGAAAAACTGTTTTTT. Protein sequence: CATSRGGRGDEKLFF. The chain links TRBV15 to TRBJ1-4, with TRBD1 as a possible D gene (6 bases). V lost 1 base, J lost 6 bases, and 12 bases lay in between. CDR3 size: 15 residues. The germline CDR1 and CDR2 sequences are LNHNV and YYDKDF (reference sequence).